This record concerns one T cell receptor (beta chain) sequence. Its antigen is as yet unknown. V was cut by 3 bases and J by 5 bases, with 10 bases left in between. Germline CDR1 and CDR2: LNHDA and SQIVND (reference sequence). The CDR3 runs 13 residues. The data derive from a study of cytomegalovirus exposure and HLA in healthy donors. Study outcomes and limitations: The CMV antigen specificity of a few CMV-associated chains was confirmed through in vitro analysis. An analysis done earlier found most TCR beta V segments productive about 87% or about 30% of the time.

PCR employed 60 Vbeta and 13 Jbeta primers. TCRdb's table, derived via immunoSEQ multiplex PCR, lists solely in-frame clones and lacks some. In all, the sample yields approximately 50,000 clones. The TCR sequence derives from a woman aged 40-49 years in good health and CMV-seronegative. V and J are TRBV19 and TRBJ1-1; D is uncertain. Sequenced sample: PBMCs. Here the CDR3 reads CASSMVAGTEAFF. In DNA, the CDR3 is TGTGCCAGTAGTATGGTGGCCGGGACTGAAGCTTTCTTT.